This entry describes one T cell receptor (beta chain). The data were obtained in a study of blood T cell repertoires in COVID-19. In the original workflow: For nucleated cells, counts were estimated from reference gene primer amplification. Method: immunoSEQ multiplex PCR; TCRdb's copy keeps in-frame clones and lacks some. From that table come the V and J calls and clone size; the DNA was used to work out D and trimming. The profile shows roughly 440,000 clones, approximately 88% of them singletons. CDR1 MNHEY and CDR2 SMNVEV come from the germline V gene (reference sequence). Losses at the gene ends were 5 bases for V and 2 bases for J; bases not matched to a gene: 4. The CDR3 contains 15 residues.

The chain recombines TRBV27 with TRBJ2-1, with 9 bases identical to TRBD1. The sequenced sample was peripheral blood. The receptor's source is a woman in her 50s with COVID-19, enrolled during active disease. The CDR3 coding sequence is TGTGCCAGCAGTCCTACAGGGGGCGCCTACAATGAGCAGTTCTTC. Amino acids: CASSPTGGAYNEQFF.